These 28 T cell receptor beta chains were all obtained from the same sample, sequenced in a study of T cell responses to AZD1222 COVID-19 vaccine. Method: immunoSEQ multiplex PCR; TCRdb's copy keeps in-frame clones and lacks some. The table lists about 83,000 clones, more than 75% of them singletons. The material was peripheral blood, obtained on day 0 of MenACWY control vaccination. These receptors all stem from an adult in good health.

The V call is TRBV6-5, the J call TRBJ2-7; D possibly corresponds to TRBD1 (6 bases). This CDR3 has 12 residues. The V end lost 5 bases, the J end lost 10 bases, and 15 bases lay between the germline ends. Germline values: CDR1 MNHEY, CDR2 SVGAGI. For the CDR3, the DNA is TGTGCCAGCAGTCGACCGCCGGACAGCCAGTACTTC. It is translated as CASSRPPDSQYF.

The gene calls are TRBV5-4 and TRBJ2-3, with a weak D call TRBD1 (5 bases). Deletions cut 4 bases from V and 5 bases from J, with 14 bases between. Germline V gives CDR1 SGHNT, CDR2 YYREEE (reference sequence). This CDR3 contains 14 residues. The CDR3 here is CASSLQDGLDTQYF. Written as DNA, the CDR3 is TGTGCCAGCAGCCTACAGGACGGCCTAGATACGCAGTATTTT.

The rearrangement joins TRBV4-3 to TRBJ2-1; 11 bases map to TRBD2. This CDR3 has 18 residues. J lost 0 bases, V lost 4 bases, and 8 bases had no gene match. Per germline, CDR1 LGHNA and CDR2 YSLEER. Written as DNA, the CDR3 is TGCGCCAGCAGCCGACTAGCGGGACTTACGAGCTCCTACAATGAGCAGTTCTTC. Translated: CASSRLAGLTSSYNEQFF.

This chain links TRBV5-4 with TRBJ1-2; TRBD1 might be the D (5 bases). The V gene's germline CDR1 is SGHNT and CDR2 YYREEE (reference sequence). The CDR3 contains 14 residues. Trimming pared 5 bases from V and 4 bases from J, leaving 15 bases between. CDR3 DNA: TGTGCCAGCAGTCTTGGGGCTTTGGTCTATGGCTACACCTTC. This codes for CASSLGALVYGYTF.

The CDR3 nucleotides are TGTGCCAGTTCGAACCCCGGCCGGACAAGCAACTCCTACGAGCAGTACTTC. Amino acid sequence: CASSNPGRTSNSYEQYF. V usage is TRBV10-3 and J usage is TRBJ2-7, with a weak D call TRBD1 (5 bases). V lost 10 bases to trimming and J lost 0 bases, with 25 bases between them. The CDR3 is 17 residues long. Germline CDR1 and CDR2: ENHRY and SYGVKD.

V gene TRBV29-1 combines with J gene TRBJ1-2, with 7 nucleotides matching TRBD1. Germline CDR1 is SQVTM and CDR2 is ANQGSEA. V was pared by 5 bases and J by 7 bases, with 10 bases of the junction left unmatched. The CDR3 loop spans 13 amino acids. The CDR3 bases are TGCAGCGTTCCCTCTCAGGGGGAGGGTGGCTACACCTTC. It specifies CSVPSQGEGGYTF.

Worth noting for this clone: Other nucleotide sequences from this sample produce the same CDR3. The chain carries TRBV7-9 and TRBJ2-7; the D gene could be TRBD1 or TRBD2 (6 bases each). Deletions cut 5 bases from V and 6 bases from J, with 11 bases between. From germline, CDR1 is SEHNR and CDR2 FQNEAQ (reference sequence). The CDR3 spans 12 residues. The CDR3 DNA reads TGTGCCAGCAGCCCCGGGGGCCCCGAGCAGTACTTC. Its protein product is CASSPGGPEQYF. The full variable domain, its missing parts supplied by reference TRBV7-9 and TRBJ2-7, is DTGVSQNPRHKITKRGQNVTFRCDPISEHNRLYWYRQTLGQGPEFLTYFQNEAQLEKSRLLSDRFSAERPKGSFSTLEIQRTEQGDSAMYLCASSPGGPEQYFGPGTRLTVT.

This clone has just a few counts. CDR3 sequence: CASSLERPDADTQYF. DNA of the CDR3: TGTGCCAGCAGTTTAGAGCGACCCGATGCAGATACGCAGTATTTT. The rearrangement links TRBV27 to TRBJ2-3; D not certain. V was clipped by 2 bases and J by 4 bases, with 13 bases between them. Germline CDR1 and CDR2: MNHEY and SMNVEV (reference sequence). The CDR3 loop spans 15 amino acids.

V gene TRBV4-3 combines with J gene TRBJ1-3, with D unclear. The germline V gene has CDR1 LGHNA and CDR2 YSLEER. This CDR3 spans 14 amino acids. Trimming stripped 1 base from V and 1 base from J, with 5 bases between. The CDR3: CASSQGVSGNTIYF. DNA of the CDR3: TGCGCCAGCAGCCAAGGGGTGTCTGGAAACACCATATATTTT.

The V gene is TRBV29-1, the J gene TRBJ1-1, with D uncertain. The CDR3 covers 12 residues. V dropped 5 bases and J dropped 5 bases, with 12 bases sitting between them. CDR1 and CDR2 (germline): SQVTM, ANQGSEA. The CDR3 loop is CSVSFGWTEAFF. As DNA, the CDR3 is TGCAGCGTTTCCTTTGGTTGGACTGAAGCTTTCTTT. Full variable domain (outside the CDR3, taken from reference TRBV29-1 and TRBJ1-1): SAVISQKPSRDICQRGTSLTIQCQVDSQVTMMFWYRQQPGQSLTLIATANQGSEATYESGFVIDKFPISRPNLTFSTLTVSNMSPEDSSIYLCSVSFGWTEAFFGQGTRLTVV.

The V gene is TRBV29-1, the J gene TRBJ2-1, with D hard to call. V shed 8 bases and J shed 0 bases, with 26 bases lying between them. CDR1 and CDR2 (germline): SQVTM, ANQGSEA. The CDR3 covers 18 residues. This CDR3 reads CSSPLGRPAPASYNEQFF. CDR3 nucleotide sequence: TGCAGCTCCCCCCTAGGGCGGCCAGCCCCAGCCTCCTACAATGAGCAGTTCTTC.

The gene calls are TRBV28 and TRBJ2-2, with D perhaps given as TRBD1 or TRBD2 (6 bases each). The V gene lost 5 bases and the J gene lost 4 bases, with 20 bases spanning the gap. Germline CDR1 is MDHEN and CDR2 is SYDVKM. The CDR3 has 17 residues. Here the CDR3 DNA reads TGTGCCAGCAGTGCACGGGAGCCCGGGACAATCACCGGGGAGCTGTTTTTT. Its translation is CASSAREPGTITGELFF.

A remark on this clone: Germline is not matched at one junction end, which may reflect a read error. The J gene is TRBJ2-7, the V gene TRBV7-8, with 8 bases identical to TRBD2. The germline CDR1 and CDR2 sequences are SGHVS and FQNEAQ. This CDR3 contains 15 residues. DNA of the CDR3: TGTGCCAGCAGCCCCAGCAGAAGGCTGGGCGGGAGGCGAAACTTC. It encodes CASSPSRRLGGRRNF.

The chain links TRBV6-2 or TRBV6-3 to TRBJ1-2; 8 positions match TRBD1. Germline V CDR1 and CDR2: MNHEY, SVGEGT. This CDR3 is 16 amino acids long. The ends lost 2 bases at V and 0 bases at J; junction bases unmatched: 5. For the CDR3, the DNA is TGTGCCAGCAGTTACCAGGGGACAGGAGCTAACTATGGCTACACCTTC. This translates into CASSYQGTGANYGYTF.

The genes are TRBV10-3 and TRBJ2-7; 10 nucleotides line up with TRBD2. The V gene end was trimmed by 4 bases and the J gene end by 2 bases; junction bases not matched to a gene: 8. The CDR3 has 16 residues. Germline loops: CDR1 ENHRY, CDR2 SYGVKD. CDR3 protein: CAISVTGTSATYEQYF. In DNA form, the CDR3 reads TGTGCCATCAGTGTTACCGGGACTAGCGCAACCTACGAGCAGTACTTC.

The V and J genes are TRBV19 and TRBJ1-3, with D perhaps TRBD1 (5 bases). Germline V gene sequence: CDR1 LNHDA, CDR2 SQIVND (reference sequence). The CDR3 loop spans 15 amino acids. The V end was cut by 3 bases, the J end by 3 bases, with 12 bases between. The CDR3 DNA reads TGTGCCAGTAGTATGGTAGGGGCTTATGGAAACACCATATATTTT. This codes for CASSMVGAYGNTIYF.

This clone was seen a handful of times. V gene TRBV5-4 combines with J gene TRBJ1-2; D not resolved. Looked up from germline, CDR1 is SGHNT and CDR2 is YYREEE (reference sequence). Trimming removed 3 bases at V and 4 bases at J, with 16 bases between. This CDR3 spans 15 amino acids. CDR3 in amino acids: CASSSRELGGYGYTF. The DNA of the CDR3 is TGTGCCAGCAGCTCCCGGGAGCTTGGAGGCTATGGCTACACCTTC.

V usage is TRBV7-2 and J usage is TRBJ2-3; TRBD2 aligns across 8 bases. This CDR3 spans 15 amino acids. V lost 6 bases to trimming and J lost 0 bases; unmatched junction nucleotides: 5. CDR1 is SGHTA and CDR2 is FQGNSA in the germline V gene. In DNA form, the CDR3 reads TGTGCCAGCAGTACACTAGCGGATAGCACAGATACGCAGTATTTT. Translated: CASSTLADSTDTQYF. The entire variable domain, with the rest obtained from reference TRBV7-2 and TRBJ2-3, is as follows: GAGVSQSPSNKVTEKGKDVELRCDPISGHTALYWYRQSLGQGLEFLIYFQGNSAPDKSGLPSDRFSAERTGGSVSTLTIQRTQQEDSAVYLCASSTLADSTDTQYFGPGTRLTVL.

The chain has TRBV7-7 and TRBJ2-2, with D possibly being TRBD1 (6 bases). This CDR3 has 16 amino acids. Germline lookup yields CDR1 SSHAT and CDR2 FNYEAQ (reference sequence). V gave up 1 base and J gave up 1 base, with 10 bases separating them. This CDR3 is CASSLVTGLNTGELFF. CDR3 nucleotides: TGTGCCAGCAGCTTAGTGACAGGCCTGAACACCGGGGAGCTGTTTTTT.

This chain uses TRBV29-1 with TRBJ2-5; no reliable D call. Germline CDR1 reads SQVTM; CDR2 reads ANQGSEA. Trimming pared 3 bases from V and 3 bases from J, leaving 14 bases between. The CDR3 is 14 amino acids. Written as DNA, the CDR3 is TGCAGCGTTGATACCCCCGACGGCGAAGAGACCCAGTACTTC. Protein: CSVDTPDGEETQYF.

This chain links TRBV5-1 with TRBJ2-7; the D is unclear. This CDR3 comprises 16 residues. Between the trimmed V and J ends, which lost 0 bases and 1 base, there was a span of 14 bases. Looked up from germline, CDR1 is SGHRS and CDR2 is YFSETQ. The CDR3 nucleotides are TGCGCCAGCAGCTTGGAGGCCCTCGTCAGTTCCTACGAGCAGTACTTC. This encodes CASSLEALVSSYEQYF.

The chain employs TRBV12-5 and TRBJ2-4; no clear D gene. V lost 2 bases to trimming and J lost 1 base, with 6 bases between them. The CDR3 consists of 14 residues. Per germline, CDR1 LGHNT and CDR2 FRNRAP. The CDR3 nucleotides read TGTGCTAGTGGTTTGAGTAGTGCCAAAAACATTCAGTACTTC. Amino acids: CASGLSSAKNIQYF. Supplemented by reference TRBV12-5 and TRBJ2-4, the full variable domain reads DARVTQTPRHKVTEMGQEVTMRCQPILGHNTVFWYRQTMMQGLELLAYFRNRAPLDDSGMPKDRFSAEMPDATLATLKIQPSEPRDSAVYFCASGLSSAKNIQYFGAGTRLSVL.

V and J are TRBV3-1 (or the pseudogene TRBV3-2) and TRBJ2-6; the match to TRBD2 covers 7 bases. Germline loops: CDR1 LGHDT, CDR2 YNNKEL (reference sequence). The ends lost 8 bases at V and 0 bases at J; junction bases unmatched: 7. The CDR3 contains 16 residues. The CDR3 nucleotides read TGTGCCAGCGGACTAGAGGCCACCTCTGGGGCCAACGTCCTGACTTTC. This codes for CASGLEATSGANVLTF.

The chain couples TRBV27 to TRBJ2-7; no clear D. The CDR3 contains 12 residues. Germline CDR1 reads MNHEY; CDR2 reads SMNVEV (reference sequence). V was cut by 1 base and J by 4 bases, with 5 bases left in between. CDR3 sequence (DNA): TGTGCCAGCAGTTTATATGGTTACGAGCAGTACTTC. Translating gives CASSLYGYEQYF.

This clone was recorded once. The V and J genes are TRBV11-2 and TRBJ1-1, with D possibly TRBD1 on 6 matching bases. V was shortened by 0 bases and J by 7 bases, with 9 bases between the two germline ends. CDR1 and CDR2 (germline): SGHAT, FQNNGV. The CDR3 runs to 13 residues. CDR3 sequence reads: CASSLEFRGEAFF. DNA of the CDR3: TGTGCCAGCAGCTTAGAATTCAGGGGTGAAGCTTTCTTT.

The genes are TRBV4-3 and TRBJ1-4, with D perhaps matching TRBD1 (5 bases). Trimming left V 3 bases short and J 7 bases short, with 12 bases between. The CDR3 covers 14 residues. CDR1 is LGHNA, CDR2 YSLEER, per germline. The CDR3 sequence: CASSHSAGVEKLFF. CDR3 coding DNA: TGCGCCAGCAGCCATTCGGCGGGGGTTGAAAAACTGTTTTTT.

The chain employs TRBV6-9 and TRBJ2-7; possibly TRBD1 or TRBD2 for D (6 bases each). Per the germline V gene, CDR1 is MNHGY and CDR2 is SVAAGI. V lost 2 bases, J lost 2 bases, and 10 bases lay in between. The CDR3 is made up of 14 amino acids. This CDR3 reads CASSYIRGPYEQYF. CDR3 DNA sequence: TGTGCCAGCAGTTATATACGGGGGCCCTACGAGCAGTACTTC.

The chain combines TRBV9 with TRBJ1-2; D ambiguous. Germline CDR1 is SGDLS and CDR2 is YYNGEE. Trimming removed 0 bases from V and 8 bases from J, with 8 bases in between. The CDR3 has 12 amino acids. Here the CDR3 reads CASSVGARGYTF. The CDR3 DNA is TGTGCCAGCAGCGTAGGGGCGCGGGGCTACACCTTC.